The 21 T cell receptor beta chains in this list originate from one sample, sequenced in a study of vaccination and CD4 T cells after COVID-19. Sequencing of the DNA from cultured CD4+ T cells was carried out with the Oncomine TCR Beta short-read assay. TCRdb analysed the PCR reads with MiXCR anew, one entry per CDR3 protein. The repertoire holds 14,000 or so distinct CDR3 sequences, with approximately 60% as singletons. Their antigens are not known. The treatment was: approximately nine-day PBMC culture with coronavirus spike peptide pools or control peptides (ViraFEST assay). Sequencing was performed on CD4+ T cells from blood, cultured in vitro. Source of these receptors: a human donor who had recovered from COVID-19.

This chain joins TRBV6-2 or TRBV6-3 and TRBJ1-1; TRBD1 might be the D (6 bases). The length of the CDR3 is 12 residues. Trimming removed 5 bases at V and 8 bases at J, with 12 bases between. Germline-derived CDR1 and CDR2 are MNHEY and SVGEGT. Here the CDR3 DNA reads TGTGCCAGCAGTGATCCCGGACAGGAAGCTTTCTTT. Translating gives CASSDPGQEAFF.

The chain carries TRBV7-9 and TRBJ2-3; D gene ambiguous. The CDR3 runs to 13 residues. Germline V CDR1 and CDR2: SEHNR, FQNEAQ (reference sequence). Trimming stripped 4 bases from V and 4 bases from J, with 9 bases between. CDR3 DNA: TGTGCCAGCAGCTCCAACGCCCCAGATACGCAGTATTTT. This sequence encodes CASSSNAPDTQYF. Variable domain in full (rest from reference TRBV7-9 and TRBJ2-3): DTGVSQNPRHKITKRGQNVTFRCDPISEHNRLYWYRQTLGQGPEFLTYFQNEAQLEKSRLLSDRFSAERPKGSFSTLEIQRTEQGDSAMYLCASSSNAPDTQYFGPGTRLTVL.

This clonotype was observed a handful of times. This rearrangement joins TRBV5-1 to TRBJ2-5, with 8 bases fitting TRBD1. Germline CDR1 reads SGHRS; CDR2 reads YFSETQ. J gave up 4 bases and V 4 bases, and 6 bases lay outside the gene matches. CDR3 length equals 14 residues. The CDR3 reads CASSPRTGPETQYF. CDR3 in DNA: TGCGCCAGCAGCCCAAGGACAGGGCCAGAGACCCAGTACTTC.

The gene calls are TRBV4-1 and TRBJ2-1, with a tentative D call TRBD2 (5 bases). V shed 3 bases and J shed 0 bases, with 12 bases lying between them. The germline V gene has CDR1 MGHRA and CDR2 YSYEKL. The CDR3 spans 16 residues. The CDR3 protein is CASSHPPGSSYNEQFF. CDR3 sequence (DNA): TGCGCCAGCAGCCACCCCCCGGGAAGCTCCTACAATGAGCAGTTCTTC.

V usage is TRBV20-1 and J usage is TRBJ2-2; D not resolved. The CDR3 totals 13 residues. Germline V gives CDR1 DFQATT, CDR2 SNEGSKA (reference sequence). Trimming shortened V by 5 bases and J by 1 base, and 8 bases separated the two germline ends. The CDR3 DNA reads as TGCAGTGCTCCTGGCGGGAACACCGGGGAGCTGTTTTTT. Amino acid sequence: CSAPGGNTGELFF.

This clonotype was picked up a small number of times. V and J are TRBV28 and TRBJ1-6, with D maybe TRBD1 (6 bases). V was clipped by 0 bases and J by 9 bases, with 18 bases between them. The CDR3 runs 17 residues. CDR1 MDHEN and CDR2 SYDVKM come from the germline V gene. CDR3 in amino acids: CASSLWSGGAGSSPLHF. The CDR3 DNA reads TGTGCCAGCAGTTTATGGTCGGGGGGGGCAGGGTCTTCACCCCTCCACTTT.

The chain combines TRBV20-1 with TRBJ2-1, with 11 nucleotides matching TRBD1. The germline CDR1 and CDR2 sequences are DFQATT and SNEGSKA (reference sequence). This CDR3 is built from 15 residues. Germline trimming cut 3 bases from V and 3 bases from J; bases unmatched to any gene: 4. CDR3 amino acids: CSARTGTGGYNEQFF. CDR3 bases: TGCAGTGCTAGGACCGGGACAGGGGGCTACAATGAGCAGTTCTTC.

The V gene is TRBV2, the J gene TRBJ1-5; 9 positions agree with TRBD1. The CDR3 length is 13 residues. V trimming: 9 bases; J trimming: 3 bases; junction bases outside the gene matches: 3. Looked up from germline, CDR1 is SNHLY and CDR2 is FYNNEI. CDR3 coding DNA: TGTGCCAGTGACAGGGGGTTCAATCAGCCCCAGCATTTT. Translated: CASDRGFNQPQHF.

The J gene is TRBJ2-7, the V gene TRBV20-1, with 8 bases matching TRBD2. With V trimmed by 0 bases and J by 7 bases, 11 bases remained unmatched. The CDR3 contains 15 residues. Germline CDR1 reads DFQATT; CDR2 reads SNEGSKA (reference sequence). The CDR3 coding sequence is TGCAGTGCTAGAGATGTACTAGCGGCCGCCATAGAGCAGTACTTC. Its protein is CSARDVLAAAIEQYF.

This clonotype was observed a few times. The CDR3 is CASSPLAGGLYGGPGELFF. CDR3 DNA sequence: TGTGCCAGTAGCCCCCTAGCGGGAGGGCTCTACGGAGGGCCCGGGGAGCTGTTTTTT. V is TRBV19 and J is TRBJ2-2; 12 bases map to TRBD2. Germline values: CDR1 LNHDA, CDR2 SQIVND (reference sequence). The CDR3 extends over 19 amino acids. Unmatched junction bases numbered 17, after V lost 6 bases and J lost 6 bases.

Judged by abundance, this clonotype is large. The chain couples TRBV7-9 to TRBJ1-2; D remains unclear. Deletions cut 4 bases from V and 8 bases from J, with 14 bases between. The V gene's germline CDR1 is SEHNR and CDR2 FQNEAQ (reference sequence). The CDR3 contains 13 residues. In DNA, the CDR3 is TGTGCCAGCAGCTCGAACGGTCCTTCGGGCTACACCTTC. It codes for CASSSNGPSGYTF.

This chain joins TRBV5-4 and TRBJ2-3; 8 bases match TRBD1. The junction had 11 bases not matched to a gene; V was cut back by 0 bases and J by 5 bases. CDR3 size: 17 residues. Germline V CDR1 and CDR2: SGHNT, YYREEE (reference sequence). CDR3 bases: TGTGCCAGCAGCTTGGCGCCTACAGGGGGTTACGAAGATACGCAGTATTTT. This encodes CASSLAPTGGYEDTQYF.

This CDR3 is CASKLTGGSETQYF. CDR3 in DNA: TGTGCCAGCAAGCTGACAGGGGGCTCGGAGACCCAGTACTTC. This chain connects TRBV6-1 to TRBJ2-5; 10 nucleotides align to TRBD1. Trimming at V came to 7 bases and at J to 5 bases, leaving 7 bases not matched to a gene. CDR3 size: 14 residues. Germline loops: CDR1 MNHNS, CDR2 SASEGT.

The chain carries TRBV28 and TRBJ1-6; 7 nucleotides line up with TRBD1. The V segment lost 6 bases and the J segment 9 bases; nucleotides outside the gene matches: 8. There are 14 residues in the CDR3. Looked up from germline, CDR1 is MDHEN and CDR2 is SYDVKM. CDR3 residues: CASRERGHSSPLHF. Written as DNA, the CDR3 is TGTGCCAGCAGGGAAAGGGGGCATAGTTCACCCCTCCACTTT.

The chain combines TRBV15 with TRBJ1-5, with D possibly matching TRBD1 (6 bases). Trimming took 6 bases from V and 7 from J, leaving 10 bases between them. The CDR3 contains 12 residues. Germline V gives CDR1 LNHNV, CDR2 YYDKDF (reference sequence). The CDR3 DNA follows: TGTGCCACCAGTCCCAGGGGACAGCCCCAGCATTTT. Translation gives CATSPRGQPQHF.

A few counts support this clonotype. V gene TRBV2 combines with J gene TRBJ1-5; D is possibly TRBD1 (6 bases). Trimming removed 2 bases at V and 7 bases at J, with 12 bases between. Germline assignment: CDR1 SNHLY and CDR2 FYNNEI. The CDR3 is 14 residues long. CDR3: CASSESGGRQPQHF. CDR3 sequence (DNA): TGTGCCAGCAGTGAATCTGGGGGCCGGCAGCCCCAGCATTTT.

This chain uses TRBV27 with TRBJ2-3; the match to TRBD2 covers 14 bases. CDR1 is MNHEY and CDR2 is SMNVEV in the germline V gene (reference sequence). The V gene end was trimmed by 5 bases and the J gene end by 0 bases; junction bases not matched to a gene: 7. The CDR3 runs 18 residues. CDR3 in DNA: TGTGCCAGCAGTCAGGGGACTAGCGGGAGTTATAGCACAGATACGCAGTATTTT. This codes for CASSQGTSGSYSTDTQYF.

The chain combines TRBV27 with TRBJ1-2; possibly TRBD1 for D (5 bases). The CDR3 is 15 amino acids. In germline, CDR1 is MNHEY, CDR2 SMNVEV (reference sequence). Trimming cost V 0 bases and J 3 bases, with 11 bases left between them. The CDR3 sequence: CASSLSLGVYYGYTF. CDR3 bases: TGTGCCAGCAGTTTATCTCTGGGGGTTTACTATGGCTACACCTTC.

V is TRBV27 and J is TRBJ1-5; perhaps TRBD1 as D (5 bases). Looked up from germline, CDR1 is MNHEY and CDR2 is SMNVEV (reference sequence). With 3 bases removed from V and 7 bases from J, the gap between germline ends came to 10 bases. The CDR3 is 13 amino acids. The CDR3 bases are TGTGCCAGCAGTTTGAGGGGCCGCCAGCCCCAGCATTTT. Protein sequence: CASSLRGRQPQHF.

In the case of this clonotype: Because the CDR3's place on the DNA is in doubt, the DNA is left out and the CDR3 is given as listed by TCRdb. The V gene is TRBV7-5, the J gene TRBJ1-2. TRBV7-5 is termed a pseudogene. The CDR3 is 14 residues long, counting both termini. The CDR3 reads CISVSEASLGGYTF.

The gene calls are TRBV18 and TRBJ2-1; 11 positions agree with TRBD2. V trimming: 4 bases; J trimming: 9 bases; junction bases outside the gene matches: 5. CDR3 length equals 14 residues. Germline lookup yields CDR1 KGHSH and CDR2 LQKENI. CDR3 amino acids: CASSRASGRTEQFF. The CDR3 DNA sequence: TGTGCCAGCTCACGTGCTAGCGGGAGGACTGAGCAGTTCTTC.